What follows describes a single T cell receptor (beta chain). Its specificity is unknown. Germline lookup yields CDR1 LNHNV and CDR2 YYDKDF (reference sequence). The germline V and J ends were trimmed by 0 bases and 2 bases, with 4 bases remaining between them. The CDR3 has 13 amino acids. The libraries were made with immunoSEQ v3.0 at survey level. Some clones are missing from TCRdb's copy, which holds only in-frame ones; the method was immunoSEQ multiplex PCR. The sample has 35,000 or so clones, roughly four fifths seen once. This sample is part of a study of long-term antiretroviral therapy in people with HIV. Overall study results and limits: Participants lacked recorded data on ART adherence, viral resistance or therapy changes. The ART regimens used between the mid-2000s and the late 2010s may be less effective than current ones. Clonotypes expanded prior to ART showed repertoire dominance at all sampled time points.

Sequenced here: unsorted PBMCs, sampled 0.4 years before starting antiretroviral therapy. This receptor was obtained from a man between 18 and 29 years old with HIV. The genes are TRBV15 and TRBJ1-2; D is ambiguous. The DNA for the CDR3 is TGTGCCACCAGCAGAGACAGGAACTATGGCTACACCTTC. Residues: CATSRDRNYGYTF.